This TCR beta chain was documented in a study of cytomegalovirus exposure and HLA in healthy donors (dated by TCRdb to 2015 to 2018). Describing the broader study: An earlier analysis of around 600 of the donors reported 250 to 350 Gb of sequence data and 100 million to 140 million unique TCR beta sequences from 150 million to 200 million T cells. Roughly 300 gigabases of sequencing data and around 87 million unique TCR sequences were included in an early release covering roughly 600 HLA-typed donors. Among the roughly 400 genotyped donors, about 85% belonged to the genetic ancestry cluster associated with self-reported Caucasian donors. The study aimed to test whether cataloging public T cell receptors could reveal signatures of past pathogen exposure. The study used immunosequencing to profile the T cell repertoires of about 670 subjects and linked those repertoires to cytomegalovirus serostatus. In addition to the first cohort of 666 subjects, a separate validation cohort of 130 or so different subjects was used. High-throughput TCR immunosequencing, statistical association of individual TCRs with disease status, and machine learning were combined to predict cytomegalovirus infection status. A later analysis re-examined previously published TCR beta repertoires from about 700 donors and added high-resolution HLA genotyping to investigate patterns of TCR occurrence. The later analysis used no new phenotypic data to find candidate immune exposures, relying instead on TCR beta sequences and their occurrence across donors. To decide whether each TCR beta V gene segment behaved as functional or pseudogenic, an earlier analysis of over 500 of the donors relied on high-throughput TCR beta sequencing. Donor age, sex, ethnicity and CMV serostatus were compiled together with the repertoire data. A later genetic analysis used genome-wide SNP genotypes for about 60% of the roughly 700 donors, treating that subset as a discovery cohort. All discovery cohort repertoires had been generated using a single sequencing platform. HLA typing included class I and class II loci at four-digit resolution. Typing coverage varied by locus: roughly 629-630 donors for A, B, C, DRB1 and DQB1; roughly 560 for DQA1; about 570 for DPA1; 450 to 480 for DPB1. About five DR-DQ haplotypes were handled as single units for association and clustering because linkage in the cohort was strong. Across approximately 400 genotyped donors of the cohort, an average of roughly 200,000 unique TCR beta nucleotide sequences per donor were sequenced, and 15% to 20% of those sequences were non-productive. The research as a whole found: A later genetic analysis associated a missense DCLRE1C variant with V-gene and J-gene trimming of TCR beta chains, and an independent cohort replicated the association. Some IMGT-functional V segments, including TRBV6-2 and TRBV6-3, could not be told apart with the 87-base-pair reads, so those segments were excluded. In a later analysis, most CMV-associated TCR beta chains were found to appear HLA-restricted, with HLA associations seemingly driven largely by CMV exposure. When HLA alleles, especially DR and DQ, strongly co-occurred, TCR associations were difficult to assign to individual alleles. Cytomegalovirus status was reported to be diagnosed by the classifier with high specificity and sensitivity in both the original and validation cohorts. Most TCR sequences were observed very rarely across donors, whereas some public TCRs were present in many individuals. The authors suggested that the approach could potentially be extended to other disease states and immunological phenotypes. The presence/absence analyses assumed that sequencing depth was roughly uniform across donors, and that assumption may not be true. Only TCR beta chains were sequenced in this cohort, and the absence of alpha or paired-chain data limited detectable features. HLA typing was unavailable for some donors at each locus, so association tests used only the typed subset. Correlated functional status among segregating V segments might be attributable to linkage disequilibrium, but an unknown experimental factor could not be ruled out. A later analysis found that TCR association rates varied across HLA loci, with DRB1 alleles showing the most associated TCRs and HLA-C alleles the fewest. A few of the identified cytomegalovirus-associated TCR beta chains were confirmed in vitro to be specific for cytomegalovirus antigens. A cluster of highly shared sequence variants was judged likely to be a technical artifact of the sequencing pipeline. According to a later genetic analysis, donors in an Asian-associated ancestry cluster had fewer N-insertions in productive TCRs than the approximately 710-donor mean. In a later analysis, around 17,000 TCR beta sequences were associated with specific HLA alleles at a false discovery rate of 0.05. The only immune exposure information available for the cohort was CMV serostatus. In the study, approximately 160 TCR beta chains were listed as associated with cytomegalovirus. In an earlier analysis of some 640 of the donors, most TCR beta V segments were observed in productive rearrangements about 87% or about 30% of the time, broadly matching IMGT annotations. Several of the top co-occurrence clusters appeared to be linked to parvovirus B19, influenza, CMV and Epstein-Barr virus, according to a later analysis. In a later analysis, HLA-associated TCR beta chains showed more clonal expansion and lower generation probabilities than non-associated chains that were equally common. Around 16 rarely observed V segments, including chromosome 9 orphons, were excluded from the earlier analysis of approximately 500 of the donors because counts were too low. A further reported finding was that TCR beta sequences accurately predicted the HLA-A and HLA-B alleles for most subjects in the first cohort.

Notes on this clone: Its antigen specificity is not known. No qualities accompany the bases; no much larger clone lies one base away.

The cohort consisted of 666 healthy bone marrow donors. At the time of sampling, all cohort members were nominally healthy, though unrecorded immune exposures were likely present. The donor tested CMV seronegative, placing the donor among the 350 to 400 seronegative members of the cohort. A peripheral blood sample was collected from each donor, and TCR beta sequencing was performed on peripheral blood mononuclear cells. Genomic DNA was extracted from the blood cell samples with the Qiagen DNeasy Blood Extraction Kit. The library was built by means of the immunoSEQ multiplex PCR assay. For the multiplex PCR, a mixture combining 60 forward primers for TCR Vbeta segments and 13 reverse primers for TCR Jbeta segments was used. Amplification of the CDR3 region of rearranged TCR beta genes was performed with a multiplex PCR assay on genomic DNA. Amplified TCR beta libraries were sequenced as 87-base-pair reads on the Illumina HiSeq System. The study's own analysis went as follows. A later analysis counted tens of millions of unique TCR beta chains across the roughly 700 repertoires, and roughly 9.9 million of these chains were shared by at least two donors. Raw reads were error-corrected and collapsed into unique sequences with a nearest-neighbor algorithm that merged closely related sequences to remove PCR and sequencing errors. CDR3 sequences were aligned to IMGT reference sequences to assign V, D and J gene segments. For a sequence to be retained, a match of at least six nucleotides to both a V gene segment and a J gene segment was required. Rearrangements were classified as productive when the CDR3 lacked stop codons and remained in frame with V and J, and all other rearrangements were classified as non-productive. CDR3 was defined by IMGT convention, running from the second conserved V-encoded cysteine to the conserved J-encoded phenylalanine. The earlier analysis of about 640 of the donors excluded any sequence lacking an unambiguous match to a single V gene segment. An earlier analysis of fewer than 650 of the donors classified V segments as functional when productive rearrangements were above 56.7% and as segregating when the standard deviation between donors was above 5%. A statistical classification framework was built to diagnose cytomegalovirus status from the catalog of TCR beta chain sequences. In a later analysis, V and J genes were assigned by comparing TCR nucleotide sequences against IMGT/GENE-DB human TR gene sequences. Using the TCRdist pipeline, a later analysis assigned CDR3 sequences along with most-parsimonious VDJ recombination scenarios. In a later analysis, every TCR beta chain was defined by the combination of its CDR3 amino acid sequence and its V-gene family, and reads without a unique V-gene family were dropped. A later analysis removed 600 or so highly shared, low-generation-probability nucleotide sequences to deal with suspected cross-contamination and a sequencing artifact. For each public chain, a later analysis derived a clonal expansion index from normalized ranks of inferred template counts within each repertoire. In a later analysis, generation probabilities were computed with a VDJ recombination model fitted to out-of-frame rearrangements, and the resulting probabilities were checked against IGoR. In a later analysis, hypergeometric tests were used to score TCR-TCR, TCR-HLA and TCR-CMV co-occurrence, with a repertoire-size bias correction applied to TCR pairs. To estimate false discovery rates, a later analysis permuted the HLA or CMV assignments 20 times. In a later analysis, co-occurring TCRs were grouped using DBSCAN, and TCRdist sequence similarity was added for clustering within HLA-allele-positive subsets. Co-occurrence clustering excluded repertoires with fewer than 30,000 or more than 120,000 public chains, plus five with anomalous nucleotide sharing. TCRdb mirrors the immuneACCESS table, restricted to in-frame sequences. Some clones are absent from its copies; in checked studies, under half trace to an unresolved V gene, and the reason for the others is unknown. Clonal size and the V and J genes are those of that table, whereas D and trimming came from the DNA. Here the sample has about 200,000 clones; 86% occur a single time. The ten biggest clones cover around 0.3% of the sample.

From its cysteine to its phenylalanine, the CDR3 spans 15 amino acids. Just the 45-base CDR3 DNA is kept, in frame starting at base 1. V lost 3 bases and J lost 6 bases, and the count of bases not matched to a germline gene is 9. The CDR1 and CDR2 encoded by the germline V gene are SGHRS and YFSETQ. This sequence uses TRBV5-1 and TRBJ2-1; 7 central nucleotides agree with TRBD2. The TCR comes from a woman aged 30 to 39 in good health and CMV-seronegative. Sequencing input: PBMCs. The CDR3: CASSSLGLVGNEQFF. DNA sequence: TGCGCCAGCAGCTCCCTAGGACTAGTTGGCAATGAGCAGTTCTTC.